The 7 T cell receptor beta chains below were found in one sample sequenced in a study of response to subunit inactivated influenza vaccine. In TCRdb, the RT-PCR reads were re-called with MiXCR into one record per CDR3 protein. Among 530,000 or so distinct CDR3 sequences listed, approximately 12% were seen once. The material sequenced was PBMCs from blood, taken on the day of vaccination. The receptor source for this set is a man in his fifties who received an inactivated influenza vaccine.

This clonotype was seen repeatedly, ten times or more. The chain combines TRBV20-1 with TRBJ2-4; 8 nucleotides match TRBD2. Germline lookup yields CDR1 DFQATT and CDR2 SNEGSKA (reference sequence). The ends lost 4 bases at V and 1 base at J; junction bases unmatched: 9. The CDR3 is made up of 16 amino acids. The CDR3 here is CSAKREHRGAKNIQYF. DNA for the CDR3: TGCAGTGCTAAGCGGGAGCATCGGGGGGCCAAAAACATTCAGTACTTC.

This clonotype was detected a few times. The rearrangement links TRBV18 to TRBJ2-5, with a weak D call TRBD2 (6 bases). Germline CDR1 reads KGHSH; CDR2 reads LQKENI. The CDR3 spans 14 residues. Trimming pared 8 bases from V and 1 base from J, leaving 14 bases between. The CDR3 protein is CASPWRVTQETQYF. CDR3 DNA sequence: TGTGCCAGCCCATGGAGGGTGACCCAAGAGACCCAGTACTTC. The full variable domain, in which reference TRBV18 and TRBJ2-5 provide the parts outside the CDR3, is NAGVMQNPRHLVRRRGQEARLRCSPMKGHSHVYWYRQLPEEGLKFMVYLQKENIIDESGMPKERFSAEFPKEGPSILRIQQVVRGDSAAYFCASPWRVTQETQYFGPGTRLLVL.

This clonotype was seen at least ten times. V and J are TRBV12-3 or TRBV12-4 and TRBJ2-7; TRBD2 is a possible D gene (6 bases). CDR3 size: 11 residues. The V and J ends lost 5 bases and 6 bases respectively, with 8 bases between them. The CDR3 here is CASSPGGEQYF. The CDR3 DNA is TGTGCCAGCAGTCCCGGGGGCGAGCAGTACTTC.

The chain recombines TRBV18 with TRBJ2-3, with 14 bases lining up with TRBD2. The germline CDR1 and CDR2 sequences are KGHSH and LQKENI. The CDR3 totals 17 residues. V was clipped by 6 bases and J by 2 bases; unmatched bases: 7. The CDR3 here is CASSSGTSGGFTDTQYF. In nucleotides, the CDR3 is TGTGCCAGCTCCAGCGGGACTAGCGGGGGATTCACAGATACGCAGTATTTT.

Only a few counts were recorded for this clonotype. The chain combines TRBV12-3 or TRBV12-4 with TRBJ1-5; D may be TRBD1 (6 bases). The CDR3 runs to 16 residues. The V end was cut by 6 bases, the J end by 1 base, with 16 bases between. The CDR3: CASRYGGGRSNQPQHF. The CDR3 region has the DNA TGTGCCAGCAGATATGGGGGCGGCAGGAGCAATCAGCCCCAGCATTTT.

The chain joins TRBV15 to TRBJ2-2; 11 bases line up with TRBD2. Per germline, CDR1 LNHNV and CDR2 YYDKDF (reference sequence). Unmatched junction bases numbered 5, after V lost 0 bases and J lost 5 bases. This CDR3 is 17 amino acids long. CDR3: CATSRDWLAGGTGELFF. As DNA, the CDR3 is TGTGCCACCAGCAGAGATTGGCTAGCGGGAGGTACCGGGGAGCTGTTTTTT.

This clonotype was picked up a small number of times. The CDR3 here is CSVEDKGARGYTF. Written as DNA, the CDR3 is TGCAGCGTTGAAGATAAGGGGGCTCGTGGCTACACCTTC. The chain links TRBV29-1 to TRBJ1-2; TRBD1 matches 7 bases. Trimming took 0 bases from V and 7 from J; bases not matched to a gene: 5. The CDR3 totals 13 residues. Looked up from germline, CDR1 is SQVTM and CDR2 is ANQGSEA.